Described below is a single T cell receptor (beta chain) sequence and its context. This specimen comes from a study of control samples from healthy donors and cancer patients. The data were produced by immunoSEQ multiplex PCR, yet TCRdb's version contains in-frame clones alone and is incomplete. The sample includes tens of thousands of clones, 80% to 90% of them seen just once. The receptor was isolated from a woman aged 50 to 60 with lung cancer. Sequencing was done on a sample of PBMCs.

CDR3 in DNA: TGTGCCAGCACCCCCGGGACAGGGGTCTACGAGCAGTACTTC. Protein sequence: CASTPGTGVYEQYF. This rearrangement joins TRBV7-2 to TRBJ2-7, with TRBD1 identical over 10 bases. Germline CDR1 SGHTA, CDR2 FQGNSA. The trim removed 7 bases at V and 3 bases at J, leaving 6 bases unmatched. The CDR3 loop spans 14 amino acids.